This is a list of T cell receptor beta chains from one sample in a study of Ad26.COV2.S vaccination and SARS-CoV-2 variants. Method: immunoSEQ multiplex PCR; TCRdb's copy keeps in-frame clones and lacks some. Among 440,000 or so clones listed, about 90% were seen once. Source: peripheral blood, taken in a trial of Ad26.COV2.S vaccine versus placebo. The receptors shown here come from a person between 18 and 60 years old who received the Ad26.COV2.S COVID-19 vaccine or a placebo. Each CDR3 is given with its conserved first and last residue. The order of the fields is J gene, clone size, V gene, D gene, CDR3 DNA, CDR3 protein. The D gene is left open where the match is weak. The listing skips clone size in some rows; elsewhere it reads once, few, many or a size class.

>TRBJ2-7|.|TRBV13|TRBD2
TGTGCCAGCAGCTTACGGCTAGCGGGCGCCTACGAGCAGTACTTC
CASSLRLAGAYEQYF
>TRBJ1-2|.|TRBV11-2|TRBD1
TGTGCCAGCAGCCGACAGGGGGCTGGGAGCTATGGCTACACCTTC
CASSRQGAGSYGYTF
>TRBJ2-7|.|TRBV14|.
TGTGCCAGCAGCCATCTAAACTCCTACGAGCAGTACTTC
CASSHLNSYEQYF
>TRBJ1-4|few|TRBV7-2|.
TGTGCCAGCACCTCCGAGCAGGGTGAAAAACTGTTTTTT
CASTSEQGEKLFF
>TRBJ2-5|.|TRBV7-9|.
TGTGCCAGCAGCTTAGGGAGGGGACAGACCCAGTACTTC
CASSLGRGQTQYF
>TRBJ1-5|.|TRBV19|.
TGTGCCAGTACCGCCGGGCCCGAGGGCAATCAGCCCCAGCATTTT
CASTAGPEGNQPQHF
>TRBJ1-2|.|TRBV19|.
TGTGCCAGTAGTATAGATTCGGCAGACATGGTCGGCTACACCTTC
CASSIDSADMVGYTF
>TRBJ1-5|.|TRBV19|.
TGTGCCAGTAGTTCGACCCGGGACGGCAATCAGCCCCAGCATTTT
CASSSTRDGNQPQHF
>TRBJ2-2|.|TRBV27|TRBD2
TGTGCCAGCAGTGCAATATCCCCCGGACTAGCGGGGGAGCTGTTTTTT
CASSAISPGLAGELFF
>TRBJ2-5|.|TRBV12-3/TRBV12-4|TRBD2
TGTGCCAGCAGTTTGGGGGGGCAAGAGACCCAGTACTTC
CASSLGGQETQYF
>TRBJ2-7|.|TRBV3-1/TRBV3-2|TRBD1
TGTGCCAGCAGCCCCGGGACAGGGGCCACCTACGAGCAGTACTTC
CASSPGTGATYEQYF
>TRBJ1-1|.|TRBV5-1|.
TGCGCCAGCAGCTACCGGGGGCTCTCTGAAGCTTTCTTT
CASSYRGLSEAFF
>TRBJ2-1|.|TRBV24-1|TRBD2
TGTGCCACCAGTGATCCTTCCCCTAGCGGACGGAATGAGCAGTTCTTC
CATSDPSPSGRNEQFF
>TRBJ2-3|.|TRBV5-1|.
TGCGCCAGCAGCTTGGAGGGCAGTTTCACAGATACGCAGTATTTT
CASSLEGSFTDTQYF
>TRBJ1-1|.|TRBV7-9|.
TGTGCCAGCAGCTCAACGGGGGGAGTGGGAAAGGCTGAAGCTTTCTTT
CASSSTGGVGKAEAFF
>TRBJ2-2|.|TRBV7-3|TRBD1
TGTGCCATTAAGCAACCGGACAGGGTGGAGACCGGGGAGCTGTTTTTT
CAIKQPDRVETGELFF
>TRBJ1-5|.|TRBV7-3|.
TGTGCCAGCAGCTTGGACCTAGGTCAGCCCCAGCATTTT
CASSLDLGQPQHF
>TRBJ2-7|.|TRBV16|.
TGTGCCAGCAGCCAATCCTACGAGCAGTACTTC
CASSQSYEQYF
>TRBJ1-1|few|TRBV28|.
TGTGCCAGCAGCTCAGGGTCCACTGAAGCTTTCTTT
CASSSGSTEAFF
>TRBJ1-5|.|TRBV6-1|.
TGTGCCAGCAGTGACCAGTTCAATCAGCCCCAGCATTTT
CASSDQFNQPQHF
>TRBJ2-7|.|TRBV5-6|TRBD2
TGTGCCAGCCTAGCGCTAGCGGGACACGAGCAGTACTTC
CASLALAGHEQYF
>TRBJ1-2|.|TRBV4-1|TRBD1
TGCGCCAGCAGCCCGAAGACAGGGACGCAATATGGCTACACCTTC
CASSPKTGTQYGYTF
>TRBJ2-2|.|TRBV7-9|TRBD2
TGTGCCAGCAGCCGGCGGGAGGGCCCCCTCAACACCGGGGAGCTGTTTTTT
CASSRREGPLNTGELFF
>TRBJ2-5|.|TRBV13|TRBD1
TGTGCCAGCAGTTTGACAGGGCCCCAAGAGACCCAGTACTTC
CASSLTGPQETQYF
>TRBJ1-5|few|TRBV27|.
TGTGCCAGCAGTTTATCGGTTCAGGGAAATAGCAATCAGCCCCAGCATTTT
CASSLSVQGNSNQPQHF
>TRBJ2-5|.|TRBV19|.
TGTGCCAGTAGGCGGCAGAGCCAAGAGACCCAGTACTTC
CASRRQSQETQYF